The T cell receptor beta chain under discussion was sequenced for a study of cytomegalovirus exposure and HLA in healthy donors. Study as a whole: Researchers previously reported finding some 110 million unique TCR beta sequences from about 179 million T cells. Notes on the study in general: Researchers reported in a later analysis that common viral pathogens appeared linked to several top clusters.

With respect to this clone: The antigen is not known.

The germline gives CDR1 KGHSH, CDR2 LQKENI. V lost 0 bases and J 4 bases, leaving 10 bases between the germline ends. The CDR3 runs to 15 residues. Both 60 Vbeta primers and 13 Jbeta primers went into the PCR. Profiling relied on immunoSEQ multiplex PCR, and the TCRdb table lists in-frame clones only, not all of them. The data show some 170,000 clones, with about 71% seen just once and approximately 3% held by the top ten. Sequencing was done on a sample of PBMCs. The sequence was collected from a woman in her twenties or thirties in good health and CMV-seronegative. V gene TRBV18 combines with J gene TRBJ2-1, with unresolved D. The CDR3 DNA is TGTGCCAGCTCACCACCGATGACTGTATACAATGAGCAGTTCTTC. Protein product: CASSPPMTVYNEQFF.